These 9 T cell receptor beta chains share one sample of origin, sequenced in a study of early T cells in non-severe SARS-CoV-2 infection. TCRdb independently ran MiXCR on the 5' RACE reads; one entry per CDR3 protein. Altogether tens of thousands of distinct CDR3 sequences are present, about a tenth being singletons, with the ten largest covering roughly 7.5%. The sample here was whole blood, taken at baseline. The origin of the receptors is an adult who was a healthcare worker with PCR-confirmed SARS-CoV-2 infection or an uninfected control (not recorded which).

This clonotype was counted ten times or more. The J gene is TRBJ1-6, the V gene TRBV6-6; D not certain. The CDR3 is 16 amino acids. The germline V gene encodes CDR1 MNHNY and CDR2 SVGAGI (reference sequence). The V gene lost 6 bases and the J gene lost 1 base, with 13 bases spanning the gap. In DNA form, the CDR3 reads TGTGCCAGCAGCCTCCTCGGGTTTTCCTATAATTCACCCCTCCACTTT. This codes for CASSLLGFSYNSPLHF.

This clonotype showed up just a few times. The chain employs TRBV14 and TRBJ1-3; D gene ambiguous. This CDR3 has 12 residues. Germline V gives CDR1 SGHDN, CDR2 FVKESK. V gave up 4 bases and J gave up 7 bases, with 8 bases separating them. The CDR3 nucleotides read TGTGCCAGCAGCCCTTCGGGGAACACCATATATTTT. Protein sequence: CASSPSGNTIYF. The full variable domain, its missing parts supplied by reference TRBV14 and TRBJ1-3, is EAGVTQFPSHSVIEKGQTVTLRCDPISGHDNLYWYRRVMGKEIKFLLHFVKESKQDESGMPNNRFLAERTGGTYSTLKVQPAELEDSGVYFCASSPSGNTIYFGEGSWLTVV.

This clonotype was found many times. The rearrangement joins TRBV7-8 to TRBJ2-3; no clear D gene. This CDR3 comprises 17 residues. Trimming took off 3 bases at V and 6 bases at J, with 22 bases between the two ends. Germline assignment: CDR1 SGHVS and CDR2 FQNEAQ. The CDR3 bases are TGTGCCAGCAGCTTTCCTACGGGTAGCACGCGTGTGGATACGCAGTATTTT. It translates to CASSFPTGSTRVDTQYF.

The chain uses TRBV3-1 and TRBJ2-1, with D hard to call. CDR1 and CDR2 from the germline V gene are LGHDT and YNNKEL (reference sequence). The CDR3 length is 12 residues. V was shortened by 1 base and J by 9 bases, with 7 bases between the two germline ends. CDR3 coding DNA: TGTGCCAGCAGCCAAGGGAATGGTGAGCAGTTCTTC. Translated, it gives CASSQGNGEQFF.

This clonotype has ten or more counts. This sequence joins TRBV7-2 and TRBJ2-1; D might be TRBD1 (7 bases). CDR1 is SGHTA, CDR2 FQGNSA, per germline. This CDR3 is 14 amino acids long. Trimming took off 3 bases at V and 9 bases at J, with 15 bases between the two ends. DNA for the CDR3: TGTGCCAGCAGCTTGGTCAGGGGGGTCGGTGAGCAGTTCTTC. Translated, it gives CASSLVRGVGEQFF. The full variable domain, completed using reference TRBV7-2 and TRBJ2-1, is GAGVSQSPSNKVTEKGKDVELRCDPISGHTALYWYRQSLGQGLEFLIYFQGNSAPDKSGLPSDRFSAERTGGSVSTLTIQRTQQEDSAVYLCASSLVRGVGEQFFGPGTRLTVL.

A few counts support this clonotype. This chain connects TRBV29-1 to TRBJ1-4; D is unresolved. V lost 4 bases to trimming and J lost 0 bases, with 15 bases between them. From germline, CDR1 is SQVTM and CDR2 ANQGSEA. The CDR3 has 16 residues. CDR3: CSVVTEGLTTNEKLFF. The CDR3 region has the DNA TGCAGCGTTGTTACAGAAGGATTAACAACTAATGAAAAACTGTTTTTT.

The chain combines TRBV27 with TRBJ1-6; 8 bases fit TRBD1. CDR1 and CDR2 (germline): MNHEY, SMNVEV (reference sequence). This CDR3 spans 14 amino acids. V lost 6 bases to trimming and J lost 7 bases; unmatched junction nucleotides: 5. The CDR3 bases are TGTGCCAGCAGACCTCACAGGGGGAATTCACCCCTCCACTTT. It codes for CASRPHRGNSPLHF.

This clonotype was picked up many times. The rearrangement joins TRBV6-1 to TRBJ2-2; D is undetermined. There are 12 residues in the CDR3. CDR1 and CDR2 from the germline V gene are MNHNS and SASEGT. V lost 6 bases to trimming and J lost 4 bases, with 6 bases between them. Here the CDR3 reads CASRGGTGELFF. Here the CDR3 DNA reads TGTGCCAGCAGAGGTGGCACCGGGGAGCTGTTTTTT.

Many counts were recorded for this clonotype. The V gene is TRBV20-1, the J gene TRBJ2-2; 8 bases agree with TRBD2. CDR1 is DFQATT and CDR2 is SNEGSKA in the germline V gene (reference sequence). The ends lost 4 bases at V and 7 bases at J; junction bases unmatched: 20. This CDR3 spans 18 amino acids. The CDR3 loop reads CSAKAPPWRGDTNGELFF. DNA of the CDR3: TGCAGTGCTAAAGCCCCTCCTTGGCGGGGGGATACCAACGGGGAGCTGTTTTTT.